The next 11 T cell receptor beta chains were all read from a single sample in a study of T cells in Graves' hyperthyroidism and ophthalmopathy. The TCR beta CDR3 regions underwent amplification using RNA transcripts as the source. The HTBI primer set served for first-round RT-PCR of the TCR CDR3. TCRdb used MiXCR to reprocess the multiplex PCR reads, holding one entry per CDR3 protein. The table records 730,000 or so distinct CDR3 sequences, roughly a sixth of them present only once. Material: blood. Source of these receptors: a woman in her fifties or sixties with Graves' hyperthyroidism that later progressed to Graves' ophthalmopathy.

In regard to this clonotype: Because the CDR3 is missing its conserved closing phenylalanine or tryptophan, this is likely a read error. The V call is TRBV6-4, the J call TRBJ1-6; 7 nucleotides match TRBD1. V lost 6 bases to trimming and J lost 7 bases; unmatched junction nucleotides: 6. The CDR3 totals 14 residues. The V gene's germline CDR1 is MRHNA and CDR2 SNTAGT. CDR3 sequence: CASRAGTENSPLHV. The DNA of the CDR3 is TGTGCCAGCAGAGCCGGGACAGAGAATTCACCCCTCCACGTT.

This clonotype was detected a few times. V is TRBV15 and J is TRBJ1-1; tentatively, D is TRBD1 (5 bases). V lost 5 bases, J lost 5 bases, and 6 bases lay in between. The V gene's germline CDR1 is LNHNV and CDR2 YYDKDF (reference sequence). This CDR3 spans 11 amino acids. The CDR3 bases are TGTGCCACCAGCGGGGGGACTGAAGCTTTCTTT. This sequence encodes CATSGGTEAFF.

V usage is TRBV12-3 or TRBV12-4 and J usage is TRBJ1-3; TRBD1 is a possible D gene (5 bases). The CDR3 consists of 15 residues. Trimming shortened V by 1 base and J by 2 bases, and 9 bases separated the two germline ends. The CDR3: CASSLERGAGNTIYF. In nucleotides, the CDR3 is TGTGCCAGCAGTTTAGAGCGAGGGGCTGGAAACACCATATATTTT.

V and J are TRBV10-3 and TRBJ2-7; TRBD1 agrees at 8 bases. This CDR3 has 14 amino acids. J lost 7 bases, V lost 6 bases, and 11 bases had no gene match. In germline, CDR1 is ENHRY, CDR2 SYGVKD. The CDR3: CAISLGTGLKEQYF. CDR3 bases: TGTGCCATCAGCCTGGGGACAGGCCTAAAAGAGCAGTACTTC.

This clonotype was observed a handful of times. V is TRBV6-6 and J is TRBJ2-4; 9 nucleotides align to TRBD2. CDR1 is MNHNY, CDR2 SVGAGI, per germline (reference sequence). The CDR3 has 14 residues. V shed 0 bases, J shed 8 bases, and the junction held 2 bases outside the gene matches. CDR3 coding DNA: TGTGCCAGCAGTTACTCAGCTAGCGGGGACATTCAGTACTTC. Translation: CASSYSASGDIQYF.

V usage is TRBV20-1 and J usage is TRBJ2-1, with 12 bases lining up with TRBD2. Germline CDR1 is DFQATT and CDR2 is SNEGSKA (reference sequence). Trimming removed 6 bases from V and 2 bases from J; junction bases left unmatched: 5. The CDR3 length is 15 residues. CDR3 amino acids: CSAETSGGPYNEQFF. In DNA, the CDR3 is TGCAGTGCCGAGACTAGCGGGGGACCCTACAATGAGCAGTTCTTC.

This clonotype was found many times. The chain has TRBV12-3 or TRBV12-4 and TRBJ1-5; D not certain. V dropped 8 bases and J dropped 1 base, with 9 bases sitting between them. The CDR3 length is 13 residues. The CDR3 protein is CASAEGSNQPQHF. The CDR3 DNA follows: TGTGCCAGCGCCGAAGGAAGCAATCAGCCCCAGCATTTT.

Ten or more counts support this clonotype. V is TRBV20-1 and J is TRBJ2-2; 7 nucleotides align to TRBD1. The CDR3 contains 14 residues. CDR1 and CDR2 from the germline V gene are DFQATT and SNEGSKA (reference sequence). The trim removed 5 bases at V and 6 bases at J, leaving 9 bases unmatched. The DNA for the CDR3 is TGCAGTGCTCCACGACAGGGCGTCCCCGGGGAGCTGTTTTTT. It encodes CSAPRQGVPGELFF.

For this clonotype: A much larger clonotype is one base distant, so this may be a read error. Here the CDR3 DNA reads TGTGCCGGCTCACCACCAGGGGCAAACTATGGCTACACCTTC. Translated: CAGSPPGANYGYTF. The rearrangement joins TRBV18 to TRBJ1-2; D might be TRBD1 (6 bases). The CDR3 has 14 amino acids. Germline lookup yields CDR1 KGHSH and CDR2 LQKENI.

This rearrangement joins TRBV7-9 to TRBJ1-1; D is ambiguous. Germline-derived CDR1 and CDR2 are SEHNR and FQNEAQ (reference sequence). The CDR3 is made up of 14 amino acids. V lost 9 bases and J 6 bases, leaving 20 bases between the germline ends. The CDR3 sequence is CARDPGQLGPEAFF. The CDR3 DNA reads TGTGCCAGGGACCCCGGGCAGCTCGGCCCTGAAGCTTTCTTT.

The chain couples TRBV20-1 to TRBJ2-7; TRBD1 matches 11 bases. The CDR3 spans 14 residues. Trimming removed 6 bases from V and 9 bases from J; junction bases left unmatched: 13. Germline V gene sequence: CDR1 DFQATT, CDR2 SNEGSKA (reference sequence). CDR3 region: CSASPGGQGVMQYF. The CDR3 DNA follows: TGCAGTGCATCCCCCGGGGGACAGGGGGTGATGCAGTACTTC.